This TCR beta chain came from a study of blood T cell repertoires in COVID-19. The method was immunoSEQ multiplex PCR; TCRdb's version includes in-frame clones alone and lacks a portion of them. Of approximately 200,000 clones detected, 70% to 80% appear once; the ten largest clones hold around 6%. During active infection, Seattle patients enrolled and were then monitored through disease. This CDR3 is 12 amino acids long. With 5 bases removed from V and 7 bases from J, the gap between germline ends came to 10 bases. Germline assignment: CDR1 SEHNR and CDR2 FQNEAQ (reference sequence). The rearrangement links TRBV7-9 to TRBJ2-3, with D perhaps matching TRBD2 (6 bases). The clonotype originates from a woman aged 40 to 50 with COVID-19, enrolled during active disease. The sample consisted of peripheral blood. CDR3 nucleotide sequence: TGTGCCAGCAGCCGTGCGGGGTATACGCAGTATTTT. Its protein is CASSRAGYTQYF. The full variable domain, in which reference TRBV7-9 and TRBJ2-3 provide the parts outside the CDR3, is DTGVSQNPRHKITKRGQNVTFRCDPISEHNRLYWYRQTLGQGPEFLTYFQNEAQLEKSRLLSDRFSAERPKGSFSTLEIQRTEQGDSAMYLCASSRAGYTQYFGPGTRLTVL.